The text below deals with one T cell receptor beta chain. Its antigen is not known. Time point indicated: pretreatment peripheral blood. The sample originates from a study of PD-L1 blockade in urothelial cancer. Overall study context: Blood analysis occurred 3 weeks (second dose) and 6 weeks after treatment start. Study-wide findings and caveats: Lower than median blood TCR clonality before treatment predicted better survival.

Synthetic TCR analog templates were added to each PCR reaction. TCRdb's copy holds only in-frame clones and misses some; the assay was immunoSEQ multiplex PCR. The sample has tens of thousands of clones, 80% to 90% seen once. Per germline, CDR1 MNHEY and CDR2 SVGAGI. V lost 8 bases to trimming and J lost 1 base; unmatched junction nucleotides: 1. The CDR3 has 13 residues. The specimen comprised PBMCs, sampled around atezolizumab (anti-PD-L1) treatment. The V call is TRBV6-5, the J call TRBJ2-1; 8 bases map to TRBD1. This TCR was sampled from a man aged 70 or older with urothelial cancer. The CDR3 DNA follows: TGTGCCAGCCGGACAGGGTCCTACAATGAGCAGTTCTTC. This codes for CASRTGSYNEQFF.